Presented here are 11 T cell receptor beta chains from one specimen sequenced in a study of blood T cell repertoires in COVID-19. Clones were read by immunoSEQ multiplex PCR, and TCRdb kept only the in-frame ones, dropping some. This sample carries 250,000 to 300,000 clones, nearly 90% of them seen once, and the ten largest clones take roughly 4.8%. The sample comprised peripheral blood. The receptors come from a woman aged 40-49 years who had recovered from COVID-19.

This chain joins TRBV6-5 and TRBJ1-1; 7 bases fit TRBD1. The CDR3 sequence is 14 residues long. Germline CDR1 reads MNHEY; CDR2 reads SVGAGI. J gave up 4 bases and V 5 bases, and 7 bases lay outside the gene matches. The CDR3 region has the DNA TGTGCCAGCAGTCAACAGGGGTATAGCACTGAAGCTTTCTTT. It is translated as CASSQQGYSTEAFF.

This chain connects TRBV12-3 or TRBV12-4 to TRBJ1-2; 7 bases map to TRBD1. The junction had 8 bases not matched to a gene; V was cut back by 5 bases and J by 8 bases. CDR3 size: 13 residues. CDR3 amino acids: CASSPKTGSGYTF. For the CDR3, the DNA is TGTGCCAGCAGTCCCAAGACAGGGTCGGGCTACACCTTC.

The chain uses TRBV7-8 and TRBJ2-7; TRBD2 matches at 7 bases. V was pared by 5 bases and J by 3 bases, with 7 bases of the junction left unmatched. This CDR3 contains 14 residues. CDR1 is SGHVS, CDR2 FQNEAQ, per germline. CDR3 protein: CASSAYLADYEQYV. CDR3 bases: TGTGCCAGCAGCGCCTACCTAGCGGACTACGAGCAGTACGTC.

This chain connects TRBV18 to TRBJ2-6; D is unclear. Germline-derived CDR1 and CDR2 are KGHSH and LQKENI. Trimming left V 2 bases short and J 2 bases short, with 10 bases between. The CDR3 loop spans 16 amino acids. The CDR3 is CASSPTETTGANVLTF. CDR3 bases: TGTGCCAGCTCACCAACGGAGACCACTGGGGCCAACGTCCTGACTTTC.

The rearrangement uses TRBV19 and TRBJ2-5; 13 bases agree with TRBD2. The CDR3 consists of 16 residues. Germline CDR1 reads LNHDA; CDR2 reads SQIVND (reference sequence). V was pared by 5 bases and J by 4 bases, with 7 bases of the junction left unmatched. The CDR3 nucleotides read TGTGCCAGTAGTCCCACCGGGACTAGCGGGGTAGAGACCCAGTACTTC. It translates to CASSPTGTSGVETQYF. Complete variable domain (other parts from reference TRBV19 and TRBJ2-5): DGGITQSPKYLFRKEGQNVTLSCEQNLNHDAMYWYRQDPGQGLRLIYYSQIVNDFQKGDIAEGYSVSREKKESFPLTVTSAQKNPTAFYLCASSPTGTSGVETQYFGPGTRLLVL.

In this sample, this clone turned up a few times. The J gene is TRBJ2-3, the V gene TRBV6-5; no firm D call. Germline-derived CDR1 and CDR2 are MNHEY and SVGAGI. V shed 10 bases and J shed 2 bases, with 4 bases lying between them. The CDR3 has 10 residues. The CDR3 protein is CATFTDTQYF. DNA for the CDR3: TGTGCCACGTTCACAGATACGCAGTATTTT.

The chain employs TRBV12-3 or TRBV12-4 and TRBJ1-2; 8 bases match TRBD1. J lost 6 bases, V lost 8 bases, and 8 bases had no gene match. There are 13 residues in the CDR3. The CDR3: CASGQGAIDGYTF. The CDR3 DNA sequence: TGTGCCAGCGGGCAGGGGGCGATCGATGGCTACACCTTC.

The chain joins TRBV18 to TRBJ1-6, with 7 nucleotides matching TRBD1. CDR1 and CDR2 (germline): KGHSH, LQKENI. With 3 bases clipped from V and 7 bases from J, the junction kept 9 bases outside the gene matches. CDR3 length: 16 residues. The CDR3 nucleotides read TGTGCCAGCTCACCCCGGGACTCAGGGGGGAATTCACCCCTCCACTTT. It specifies CASSPRDSGGNSPLHF.

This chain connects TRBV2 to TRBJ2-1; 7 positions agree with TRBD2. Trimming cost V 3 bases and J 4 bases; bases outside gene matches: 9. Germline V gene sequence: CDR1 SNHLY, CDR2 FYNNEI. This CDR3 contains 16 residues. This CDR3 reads CASSDGGVTDYNEQFF. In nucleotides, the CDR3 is TGTGCCAGCAGTGATGGGGGGGTGACGGATTACAATGAGCAGTTCTTC. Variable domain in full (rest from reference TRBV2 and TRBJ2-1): EPEVTQTPSHQVTQMGQEVILRCVPISNHLYFYWYRQILGQKVEFLVSFYNNEISEKSEIFDDQFSVERPDGSNFTLKIRSTKLEDSAMYFCASSDGGVTDYNEQFFGPGTRLTVL.

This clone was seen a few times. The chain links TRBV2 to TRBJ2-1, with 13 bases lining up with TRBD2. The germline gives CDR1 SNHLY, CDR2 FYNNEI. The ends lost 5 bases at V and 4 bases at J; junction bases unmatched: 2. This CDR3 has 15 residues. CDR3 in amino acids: CASSLTSGGYNEQFF. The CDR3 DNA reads TGTGCCAGCAGTTTGACTAGCGGGGGGTACAATGAGCAGTTCTTC.

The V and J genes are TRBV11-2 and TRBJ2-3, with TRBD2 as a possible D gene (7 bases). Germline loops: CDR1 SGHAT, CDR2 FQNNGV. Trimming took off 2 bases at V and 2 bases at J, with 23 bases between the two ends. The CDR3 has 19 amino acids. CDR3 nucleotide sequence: TGTGCCAGCAGCTTATTCCCCCGGGGGGCCCCGGACTTCACAGATACGCAGTATTTT. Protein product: CASSLFPRGAPDFTDTQYF.